Shown below are 4 T cell receptor beta chains from a single sample sequenced in a study of regulatory T cells in long-lasting Graves disease. Both iRepertoire HTBI primers and Arm-PCR of CDR3 regions were used to build the TCR beta libraries. Using its own MiXCR run on the multiplex PCR reads, TCRdb lists one record per CDR3 protein. The sample has about half a million distinct CDR3 sequences; 20% to 25% are singletons. Time point reported: persistent/refractory GD, antithyroid drugs over 5 years with positive TRAb. Extracted PBMC RNA gave rise to the TCR library. Sequencing was performed on peripheral blood mononuclear cells (PBMCs), taken when the disease was refractory, from a patient treated with antithyroid drugs. All receptors derive from a female donor with Graves disease.

In this sample, this clonotype turned up a few times. The rearrangement links TRBV10-3 to TRBJ1-1, with 10 bases identical to TRBD1. J gave up 4 bases and V 6 bases, and 11 bases lay outside the gene matches. CDR3 size: 16 residues. The germline gives CDR1 ENHRY, CDR2 SYGVKD. Here the CDR3 DNA reads TGTGCCATCAGCGTCGGACAGGGGGGAGGGGGCACTGAAGCTTTCTTT. This codes for CAISVGQGGGGTEAFF.

A few counts support this clonotype. This sequence joins TRBV7-9 and TRBJ1-5, with D perhaps matching TRBD1 (6 bases). Trimming removed 1 base at V and 7 bases at J, with 11 bases between. The CDR3 is 14 amino acids. Germline CDR1 reads SEHNR; CDR2 reads FQNEAQ (reference sequence). CDR3 residues: CASSLGGHPQPQHF. The CDR3 nucleotides read TGTGCCAGCAGCTTAGGGGGACATCCCCAGCCCCAGCATTTT.

V usage is TRBV20-1 and J usage is TRBJ2-7, with a tentative D call TRBD2 (5 bases). Trimming pared 4 bases from V and 0 bases from J, leaving 16 bases between. The CDR3 runs to 15 residues. Looked up from germline, CDR1 is DFQATT and CDR2 is SNEGSKA (reference sequence). The CDR3 reads CSATTLAGGSYEQYF. CDR3 nucleotide sequence: TGCAGTGCTACTACGTTAGCCGGAGGCTCCTACGAGCAGTACTTC.

This clonotype came up many times. The chain has TRBV13 and TRBJ2-5; D is perhaps TRBD2 (6 bases). V was shortened by 4 bases and J by 1 base, with 16 bases between the two germline ends. Germline values: CDR1 PRHDT, CDR2 FYEKMQ (reference sequence). The CDR3 loop spans 16 amino acids. The CDR3 DNA reads as TGTGCCAGCAGCTCACGGGTAGCGGAGATCCAAGAGACCCAGTACTTC. As protein: CASSSRVAEIQETQYF.